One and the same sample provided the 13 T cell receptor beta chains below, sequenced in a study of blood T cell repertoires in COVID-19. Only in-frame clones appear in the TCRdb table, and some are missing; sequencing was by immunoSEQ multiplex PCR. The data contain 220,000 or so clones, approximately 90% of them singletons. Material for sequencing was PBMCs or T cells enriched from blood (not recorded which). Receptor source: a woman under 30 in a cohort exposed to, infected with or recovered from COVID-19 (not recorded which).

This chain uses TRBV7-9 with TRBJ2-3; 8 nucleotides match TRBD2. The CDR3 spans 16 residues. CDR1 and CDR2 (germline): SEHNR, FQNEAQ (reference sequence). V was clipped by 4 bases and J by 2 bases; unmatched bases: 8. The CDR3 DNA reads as TGTGCCAGCAGCTCCGGTCCAGCGGGGGCCACAGATACGCAGTATTTT. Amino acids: CASSSGPAGATDTQYF.

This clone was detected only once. Written as DNA, the CDR3 is TGTGCCAATGGAGGGGACGGCCTTCGTAATGAGCAGTTCTTC. Amino acids: CANGGDGLRNEQFF. This chain joins TRBV7-2 and TRBJ2-1; weak D call: TRBD2 (6 bases). Germline V CDR1 and CDR2: SGHTA, FQGNSA. The CDR3 contains 14 residues. V shed 10 bases and J shed 7 bases, with 20 bases lying between them.

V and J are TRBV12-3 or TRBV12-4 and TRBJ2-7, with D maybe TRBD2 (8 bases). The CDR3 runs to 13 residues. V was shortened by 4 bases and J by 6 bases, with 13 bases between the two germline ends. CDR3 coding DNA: TGTGCCAGCAGTTCCCGGGAGGGGGCCGAGCAGTACTTC. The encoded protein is CASSSREGAEQYF.

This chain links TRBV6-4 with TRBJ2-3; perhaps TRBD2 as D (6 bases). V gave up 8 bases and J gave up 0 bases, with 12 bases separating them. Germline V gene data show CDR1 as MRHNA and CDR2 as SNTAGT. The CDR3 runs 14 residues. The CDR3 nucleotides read TGTGCCAGCCCTGGAGGGTCTAGCACAGATACGCAGTATTTT. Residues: CASPGGSSTDTQYF.

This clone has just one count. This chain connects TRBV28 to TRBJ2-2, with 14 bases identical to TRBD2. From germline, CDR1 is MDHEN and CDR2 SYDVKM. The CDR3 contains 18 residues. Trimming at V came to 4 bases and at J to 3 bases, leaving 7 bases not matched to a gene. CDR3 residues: CASSSRLAGGPYTGELFF. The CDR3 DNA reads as TGTGCCAGCAGTTCACGACTAGCGGGGGGGCCTTACACCGGGGAGCTGTTTTTT. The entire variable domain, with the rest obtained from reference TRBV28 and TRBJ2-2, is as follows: DVKVTQSSRYLVKRTGEKVFLECVQDMDHENMFWYRQDPGLGLRLIYFSYDVKMKEKGDIPEGYSVSREKKERFSLILESASTNQTSMYLCASSSRLAGGPYTGELFFGEGSRLTVL.

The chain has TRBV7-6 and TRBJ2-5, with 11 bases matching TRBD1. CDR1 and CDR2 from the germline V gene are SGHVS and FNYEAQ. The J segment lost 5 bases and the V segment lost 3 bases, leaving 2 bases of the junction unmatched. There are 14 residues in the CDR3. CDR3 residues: CASSFGQGAETQYF. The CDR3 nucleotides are TGTGCCAGCAGCTTCGGACAGGGGGCTGAGACCCAGTACTTC.

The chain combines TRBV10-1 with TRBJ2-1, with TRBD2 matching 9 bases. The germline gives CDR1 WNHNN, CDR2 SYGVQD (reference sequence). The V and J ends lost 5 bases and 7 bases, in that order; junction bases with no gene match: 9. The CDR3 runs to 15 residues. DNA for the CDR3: TGCGCCAGCAGTTTTCTCGCGGGAGGGCCTAATGAGCAGTTCTTC. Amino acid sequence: CASSFLAGGPNEQFF.

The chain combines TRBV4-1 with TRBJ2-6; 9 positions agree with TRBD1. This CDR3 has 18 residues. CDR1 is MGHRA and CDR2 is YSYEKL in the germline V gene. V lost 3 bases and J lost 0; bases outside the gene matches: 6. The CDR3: CASSQAGTGSSGANVLTF. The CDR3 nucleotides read TGCGCCAGCAGCCAGGCCGGGACAGGGAGCTCTGGGGCCAACGTCCTGACTTTC.

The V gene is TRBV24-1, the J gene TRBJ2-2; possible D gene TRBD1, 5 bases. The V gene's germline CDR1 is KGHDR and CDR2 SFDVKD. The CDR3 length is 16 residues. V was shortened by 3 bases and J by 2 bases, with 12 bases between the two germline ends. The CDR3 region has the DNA TGTGCCACCAGTGATCCTTGGGGCCGTAACACCGGGGAGCTGTTTTTT. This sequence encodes CATSDPWGRNTGELFF.

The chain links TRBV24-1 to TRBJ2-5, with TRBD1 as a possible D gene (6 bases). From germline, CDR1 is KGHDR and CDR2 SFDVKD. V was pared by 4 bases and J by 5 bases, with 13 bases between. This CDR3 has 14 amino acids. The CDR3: CATSESSTGETQYF. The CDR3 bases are TGTGCCACCAGTGAGTCTAGCACAGGGGAGACCCAGTACTTC.

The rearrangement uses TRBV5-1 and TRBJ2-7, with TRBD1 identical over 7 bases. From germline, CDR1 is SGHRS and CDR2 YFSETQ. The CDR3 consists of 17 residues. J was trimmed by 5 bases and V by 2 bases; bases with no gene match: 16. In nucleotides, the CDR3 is TGCGCCAGCAGCTTCCCTAGCCCCCCGGGACAGCGGAACGAGCAGTACTTC. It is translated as CASSFPSPPGQRNEQYF. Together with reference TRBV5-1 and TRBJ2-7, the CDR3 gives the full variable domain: KAGVTQTPRYLIKTRGQQVTLSCSPISGHRSVSWYQQTPGQGLQFLFEYFSETQRNKGNFPGRFSGRQFSNSRSEMNVSTLELGDSALYLCASSFPSPPGQRNEQYFGPGTRLTVT.

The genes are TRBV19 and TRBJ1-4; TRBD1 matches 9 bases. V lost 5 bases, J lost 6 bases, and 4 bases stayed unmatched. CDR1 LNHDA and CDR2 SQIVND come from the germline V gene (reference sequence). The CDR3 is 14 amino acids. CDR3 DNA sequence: TGTGCCAGTAGTTTGGGACAGGGTGATGAAAAACTGTTTTTT. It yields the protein CASSLGQGDEKLFF.

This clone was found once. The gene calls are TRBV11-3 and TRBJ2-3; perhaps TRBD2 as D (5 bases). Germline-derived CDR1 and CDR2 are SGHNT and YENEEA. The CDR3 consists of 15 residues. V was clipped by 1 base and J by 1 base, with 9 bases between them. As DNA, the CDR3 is TGTGCCAGCAGCTTAGGGGAGCTGGGCACAGATACGCAGTATTTT. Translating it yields CASSLGELGTDTQYF.